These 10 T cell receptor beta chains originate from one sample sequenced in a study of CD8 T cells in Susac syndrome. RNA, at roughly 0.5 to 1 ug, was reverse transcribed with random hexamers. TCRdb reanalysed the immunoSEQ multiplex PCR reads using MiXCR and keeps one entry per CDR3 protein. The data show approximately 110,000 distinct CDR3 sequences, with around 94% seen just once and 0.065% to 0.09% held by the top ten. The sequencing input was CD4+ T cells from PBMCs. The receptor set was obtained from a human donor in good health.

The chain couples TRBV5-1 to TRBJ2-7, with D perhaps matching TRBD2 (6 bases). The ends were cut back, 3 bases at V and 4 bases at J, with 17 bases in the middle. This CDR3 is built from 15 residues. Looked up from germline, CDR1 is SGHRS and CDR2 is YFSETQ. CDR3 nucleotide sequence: TGCGCCAGCAGCTCCGGGACGGCGGGAATTTACGAGCAGTACTTC. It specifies CASSSGTAGIYEQYF.

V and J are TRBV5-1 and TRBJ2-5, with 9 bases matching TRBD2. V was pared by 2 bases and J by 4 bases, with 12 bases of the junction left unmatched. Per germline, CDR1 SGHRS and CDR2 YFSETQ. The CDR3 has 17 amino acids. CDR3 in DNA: TGCGCCAGCAGCTTAAATAAAGGTAGCGGGGGTGGAGAGACCCAGTACTTC. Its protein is CASSLNKGSGGGETQYF.

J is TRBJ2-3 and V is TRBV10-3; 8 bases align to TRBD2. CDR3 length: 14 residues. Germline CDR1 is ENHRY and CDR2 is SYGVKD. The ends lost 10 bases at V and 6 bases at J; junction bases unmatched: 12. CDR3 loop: CATALSAGGDTQYF. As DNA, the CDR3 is TGTGCCACCGCCCTCTCCGCGGGAGGTGATACGCAGTATTTT.

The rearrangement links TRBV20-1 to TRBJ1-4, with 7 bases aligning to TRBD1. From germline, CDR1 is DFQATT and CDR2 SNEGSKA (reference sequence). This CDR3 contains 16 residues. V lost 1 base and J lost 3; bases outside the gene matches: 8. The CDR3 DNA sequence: TGCAGTGCTAGAGTTGGACCGGGACAGTCTAATGAAAAACTGTTTTTT. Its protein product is CSARVGPGQSNEKLFF.

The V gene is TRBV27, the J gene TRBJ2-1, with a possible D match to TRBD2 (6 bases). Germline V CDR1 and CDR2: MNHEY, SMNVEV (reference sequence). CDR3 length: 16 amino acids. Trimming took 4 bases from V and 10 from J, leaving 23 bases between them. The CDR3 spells CASSSWGSGGIGEQFF. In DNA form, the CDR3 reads TGTGCCAGCAGTTCCTGGGGTAGCGGAGGAATCGGGGAGCAGTTCTTC.

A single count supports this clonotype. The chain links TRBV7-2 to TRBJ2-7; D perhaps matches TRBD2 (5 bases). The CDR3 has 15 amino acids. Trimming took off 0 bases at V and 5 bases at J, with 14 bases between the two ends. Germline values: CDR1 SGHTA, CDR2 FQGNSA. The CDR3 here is CASSLAPGENHEQYF. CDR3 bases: TGTGCCAGCAGCTTAGCCCCCGGGGAGAACCACGAGCAGTACTTC.

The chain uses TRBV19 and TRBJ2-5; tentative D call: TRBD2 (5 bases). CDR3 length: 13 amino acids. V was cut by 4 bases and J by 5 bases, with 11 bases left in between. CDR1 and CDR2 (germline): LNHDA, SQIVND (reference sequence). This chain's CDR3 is CASSRSSRETQYF. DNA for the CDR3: TGTGCCAGTAGTAGGTCTAGCCGGGAGACCCAGTACTTC. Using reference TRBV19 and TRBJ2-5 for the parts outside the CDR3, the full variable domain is DGGITQSPKYLFRKEGQNVTLSCEQNLNHDAMYWYRQDPGQGLRLIYYSQIVNDFQKGDIAEGYSVSREKKESFPLTVTSAQKNPTAFYLCASSRSSRETQYFGPGTRLLVL.

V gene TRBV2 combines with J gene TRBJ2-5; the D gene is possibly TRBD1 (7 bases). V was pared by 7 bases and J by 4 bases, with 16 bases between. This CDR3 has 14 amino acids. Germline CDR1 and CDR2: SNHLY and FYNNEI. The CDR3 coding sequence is TGTGCCAGCACGGCAGGGGGAGGAACAGAGACCCAGTACTTC. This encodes CASTAGGGTETQYF.

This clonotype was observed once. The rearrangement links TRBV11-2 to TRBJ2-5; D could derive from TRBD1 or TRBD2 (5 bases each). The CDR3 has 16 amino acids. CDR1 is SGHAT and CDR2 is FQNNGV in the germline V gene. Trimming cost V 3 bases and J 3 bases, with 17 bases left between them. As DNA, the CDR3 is TGTGCCAGCAGCTTCCCATCCGGGGCCGATAAAGAGACCCAGTACTTC. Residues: CASSFPSGADKETQYF.

The CDR3 here is CSVDTSGVTGELFF. CDR3 sequence (DNA): TGCAGCGTTGACACTAGCGGAGTAACCGGGGAGCTGTTTTTT. The chain carries TRBV29-1 and TRBJ2-2; 8 bases align to TRBD2. The germline V gene has CDR1 SQVTM and CDR2 ANQGSEA. This CDR3 comprises 14 residues. V shed 3 bases and J 5 bases; nucleotides not matched to a gene: 5.